The present T cell receptor beta chain was sequenced within a study of blood T cell repertoires in COVID-19. Study details: Sites across the United States, Italy and Spain contributed samples from acute and convalescent COVID-19. In each case, the material was cDNA or gDNA derived from T cells, B-cell-depleted T cells, or PBMCs.

Per the original methods: Nucleated cell number was recorded as an estimate derived from reference gene primer amplification. The data were produced by immunoSEQ multiplex PCR, yet TCRdb's version contains in-frame clones alone and is incomplete. V and J calls and clone size follow that table, whereas D and trimming were derived from the DNA. Of roughly 220,000 clones in the sample, less than 90% were seen once. The clonotype comes from a woman between 55 and 75 years old who had recovered from COVID-19. Sequencing was carried out using peripheral blood.

The CDR3 DNA reads as TGTGCCAGCTCACCTGGACAGGGGGAGAACTATGGCTACACCTTC. Translated, it gives CASSPGQGENYGYTF. V is TRBV18 and J is TRBJ1-2; 10 bases align to TRBD1. This CDR3 comprises 15 residues. The J segment lost 2 bases and the V segment lost 3 bases, leaving 3 bases of the junction unmatched. Germline lookup yields CDR1 KGHSH and CDR2 LQKENI.